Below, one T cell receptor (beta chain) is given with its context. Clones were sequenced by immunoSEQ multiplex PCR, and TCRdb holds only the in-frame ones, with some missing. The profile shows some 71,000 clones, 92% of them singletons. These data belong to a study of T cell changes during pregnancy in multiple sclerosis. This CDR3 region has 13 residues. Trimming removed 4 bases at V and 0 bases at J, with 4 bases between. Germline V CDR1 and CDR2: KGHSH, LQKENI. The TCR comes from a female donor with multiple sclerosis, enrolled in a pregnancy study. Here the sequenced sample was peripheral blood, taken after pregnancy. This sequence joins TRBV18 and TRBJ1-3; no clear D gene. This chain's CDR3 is CASSQSSGNTIYF. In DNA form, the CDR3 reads TGTGCCAGCTCACAGAGCTCTGGAAACACCATATATTTT.